The T cell receptor beta chain under discussion was sequenced for a study of T cells expressing NK-cell markers. The overall study: Sorted CD3+CD56+NKG2C+, CD3+CD56+NKG2C- and CD3+CD56-NKG2C+ T cells provided the TCR beta repertoires.

For this clonotype: What it binds is not known.

TCRdb derives one entry per CDR3 protein from the 5' RACE reads, leaving out DNA. The table for this sample gives around 470,000 distinct CDR3 sequences. Study conclusions and caveats: Dominant NKG2C+ clonotype frequencies of about 1.0-7.5% of CD8+ T cells were measured in about 6 donors.

Per the germline V gene, CDR1 is SGHVS and CDR2 is FQNEAQ. This CDR3 comprises 15 residues. The sample consisted of blood T cells: a sorted CD56 or NKG2C T cell subset, CD4+ or CD8+ T cells, or bulk PBMC T cells (not recorded which). This clonotype originated in a woman aged 45-60 years in good health. This chain connects TRBV7-8 to TRBJ2-3. CDR3 protein: CASSLPLDPPDTQYF.